This T cell receptor beta chain was recovered during a study of blood T cell repertoires in COVID-19. About the study: COVID-19 samples collected from the United States, Italy and Spain covered acute and convalescent phases. Nucleic acid was either cDNA or gDNA, and it came from T cells, B-cell-depleted T cells, or PBMCs.

The CDR3 is 14 residues long. Germline V gene lookup returns CDR1 SNHLY and CDR2 FYNNEI. Between the trimmed V and J ends, which lost 6 bases and 1 base, there was a span of 12 bases. Original processing notes: Amplification with reference gene primers provided the estimates of nucleated cell counts. Some clones are missing from TCRdb's copy, which holds only in-frame ones; the method was immunoSEQ multiplex PCR. D and trimming come from the DNA, and the V and J calls and clone size come from that table. The sample contains 100,000 or so clones, 80% to 90% of which appear only once. The chain joins TRBV2 to TRBJ1-1; TRBD1 might be the D (6 bases). The material sequenced was peripheral blood. This clonotype originated in a human donor with acute or convalescent COVID-19. The donor label of this sample is uncertain. The CDR3 nucleotides are TGTGCCAGCAGGGCAAGACAGGAGAACACTGAAGCTTTCTTT. Translating it yields CASRARQENTEAFF.